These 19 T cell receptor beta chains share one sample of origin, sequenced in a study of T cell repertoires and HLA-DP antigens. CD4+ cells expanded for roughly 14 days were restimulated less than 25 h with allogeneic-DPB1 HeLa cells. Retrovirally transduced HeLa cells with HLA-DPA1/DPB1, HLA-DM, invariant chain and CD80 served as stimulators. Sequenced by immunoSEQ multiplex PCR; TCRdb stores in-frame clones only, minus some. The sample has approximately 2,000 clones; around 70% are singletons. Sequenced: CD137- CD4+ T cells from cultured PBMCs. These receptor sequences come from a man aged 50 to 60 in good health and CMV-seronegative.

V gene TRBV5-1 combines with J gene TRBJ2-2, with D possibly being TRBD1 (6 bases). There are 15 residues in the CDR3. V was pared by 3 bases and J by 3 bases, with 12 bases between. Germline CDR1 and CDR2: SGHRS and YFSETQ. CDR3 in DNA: TGCGCCAGCAGCTCCTGGACAGACTACACCGGGGAGCTGTTTTTT. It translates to CASSSWTDYTGELFF.

The CDR3 DNA is TGTGCCACCCCGGACTACCTGGGGGAGACCCAGTACTTC. It encodes CATPDYLGETQYF. The chain recombines TRBV6-1 with TRBJ2-5, with D maybe TRBD2 (6 bases). Trimming pared 10 bases from V and 5 bases from J, leaving 17 bases between. The CDR3 covers 13 residues. Germline V lookup: CDR1 MNHNS, CDR2 SASEGT.

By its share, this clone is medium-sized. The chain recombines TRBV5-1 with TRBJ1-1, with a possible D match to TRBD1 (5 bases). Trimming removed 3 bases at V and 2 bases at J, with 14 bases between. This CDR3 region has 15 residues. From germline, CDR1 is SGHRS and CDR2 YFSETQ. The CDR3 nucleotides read TGCGCCAGCAGCTCCGCCGGGGCAAGAAACACTGAAGCTTTCTTT. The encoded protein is CASSSAGARNTEAFF.

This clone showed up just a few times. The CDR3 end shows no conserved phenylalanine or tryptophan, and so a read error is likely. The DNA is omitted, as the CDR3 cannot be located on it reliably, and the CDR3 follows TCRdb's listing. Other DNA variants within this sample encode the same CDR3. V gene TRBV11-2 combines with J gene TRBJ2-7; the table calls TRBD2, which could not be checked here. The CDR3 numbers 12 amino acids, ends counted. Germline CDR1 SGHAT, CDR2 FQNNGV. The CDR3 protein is CASSRGSGTPVY.

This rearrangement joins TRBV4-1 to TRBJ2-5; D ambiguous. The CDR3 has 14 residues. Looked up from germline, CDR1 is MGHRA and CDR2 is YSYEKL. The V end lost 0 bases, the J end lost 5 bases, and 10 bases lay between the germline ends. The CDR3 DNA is TGCGCCAGCAGCCAAGATGGCCAACGCGAGACCCAGTACTTC. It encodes CASSQDGQRETQYF.

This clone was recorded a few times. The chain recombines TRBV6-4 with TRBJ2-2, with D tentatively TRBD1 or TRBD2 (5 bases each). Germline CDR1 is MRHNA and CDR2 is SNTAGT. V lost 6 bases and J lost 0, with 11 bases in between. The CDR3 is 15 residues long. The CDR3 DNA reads TGTGCCAGCAGCCCGGGACGGTCGAACACCGGGGAGCTGTTTTTT. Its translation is CASSPGRSNTGELFF.

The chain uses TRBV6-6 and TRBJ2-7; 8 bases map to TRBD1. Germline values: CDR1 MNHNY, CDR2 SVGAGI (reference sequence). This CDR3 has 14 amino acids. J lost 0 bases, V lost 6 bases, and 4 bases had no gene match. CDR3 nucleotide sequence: TGTGCCAGCAGCCCGGGACAGGCCTCCTACGAGCAGTACTTC. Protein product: CASSPGQASYEQYF.

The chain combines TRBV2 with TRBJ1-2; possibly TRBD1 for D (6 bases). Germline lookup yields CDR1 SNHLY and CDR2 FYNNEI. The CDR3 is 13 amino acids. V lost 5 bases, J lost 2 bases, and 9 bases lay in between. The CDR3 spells CASSTTGNYGYTF. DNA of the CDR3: TGTGCCAGCAGTACCACAGGGAACTATGGCTACACCTTC. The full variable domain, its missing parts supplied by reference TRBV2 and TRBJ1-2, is EPEVTQTPSHQVTQMGQEVILRCVPISNHLYFYWYRQILGQKVEFLVSFYNNEISEKSEIFDDQFSVERPDGSNFTLKIRSTKLEDSAMYFCASSTTGNYGYTFGSGTRLTVV.

The CDR3: CASSQERNTIYF. CDR3 DNA sequence: TGTGCCAGCAGCCAAGAGCGGAACACCATATATTTT. This sequence joins TRBV7-2 and TRBJ1-3; no definite D call. V was cut by 5 bases and J by 7 bases, with 9 bases left in between. Germline CDR1 SGHTA, CDR2 FQGNSA. The CDR3 has 12 residues.

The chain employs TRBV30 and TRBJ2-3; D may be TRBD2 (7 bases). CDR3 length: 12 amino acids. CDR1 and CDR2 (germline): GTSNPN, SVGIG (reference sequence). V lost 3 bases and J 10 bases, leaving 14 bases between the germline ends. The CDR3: CAWRARGGAQYF. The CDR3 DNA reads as TGTGCCTGGAGGGCGAGGGGGGGGGCGCAGTATTTT.

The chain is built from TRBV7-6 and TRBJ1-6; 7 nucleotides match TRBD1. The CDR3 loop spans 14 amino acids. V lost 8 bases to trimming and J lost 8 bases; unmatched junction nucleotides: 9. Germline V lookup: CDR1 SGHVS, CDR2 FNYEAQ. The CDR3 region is CASGLRGPDSPLHF. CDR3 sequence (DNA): TGTGCCAGCGGACTAAGGGGGCCAGATTCACCCCTCCACTTT.

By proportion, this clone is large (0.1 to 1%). Here the CDR3 reads CASRAQGAGQPQHF. CDR3 nucleotides: TGCGCCAGCAGGGCCCAGGGGGCCGGGCAGCCCCAGCATTTT. The chain combines TRBV10-2 with TRBJ1-5, with 8 bases that match TRBD1. The germline CDR1 and CDR2 sequences are WSHSY and SAAADI. V shed 6 bases and J 7 bases; nucleotides not matched to a gene: 8. The CDR3 length is 14 residues.

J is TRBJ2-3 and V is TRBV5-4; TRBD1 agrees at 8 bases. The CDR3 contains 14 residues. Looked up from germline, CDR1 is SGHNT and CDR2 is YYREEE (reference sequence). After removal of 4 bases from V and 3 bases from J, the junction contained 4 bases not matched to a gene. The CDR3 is CASSAGQGTDTQYF. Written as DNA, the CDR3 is TGTGCCAGCAGCGCTGGACAGGGAACAGATACGCAGTATTTT.

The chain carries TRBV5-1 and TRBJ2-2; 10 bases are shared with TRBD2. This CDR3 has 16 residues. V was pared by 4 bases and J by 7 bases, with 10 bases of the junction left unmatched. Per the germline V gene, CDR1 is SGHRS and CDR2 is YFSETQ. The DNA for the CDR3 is TGCGCCAGCAGCGCCCGTAGCGGGGGGAACGGCGGGGAGCTGTTTTTT. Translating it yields CASSARSGGNGGELFF.

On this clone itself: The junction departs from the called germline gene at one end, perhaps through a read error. CDR3 in amino acids: CASSERRDRPHF. The CDR3 region has the DNA TGCGCCAGCAGTGAGCGACGGGACAGACCCCACTTC. The chain recombines TRBV10-2 with TRBJ2-5; 7 bases map to TRBD1. The V gene's germline CDR1 is WSHSY and CDR2 SAAADI. There are 12 residues in the CDR3.

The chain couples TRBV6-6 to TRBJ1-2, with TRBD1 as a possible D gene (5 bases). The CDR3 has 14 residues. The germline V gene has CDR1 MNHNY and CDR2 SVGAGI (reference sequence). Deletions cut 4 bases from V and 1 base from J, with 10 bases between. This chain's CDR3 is CASSLTEFNYGYTF. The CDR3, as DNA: TGTGCCAGCAGTTTGACAGAATTTAACTATGGCTACACCTTC.

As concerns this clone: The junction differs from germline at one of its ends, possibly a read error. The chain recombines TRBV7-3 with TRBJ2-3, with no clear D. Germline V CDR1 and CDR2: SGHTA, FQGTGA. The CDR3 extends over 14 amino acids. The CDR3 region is CASRLIGSTDTQYF. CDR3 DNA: TGTGCCAGCAGGTTAATCGGTAGCACAGATACGCAGTATTTT.

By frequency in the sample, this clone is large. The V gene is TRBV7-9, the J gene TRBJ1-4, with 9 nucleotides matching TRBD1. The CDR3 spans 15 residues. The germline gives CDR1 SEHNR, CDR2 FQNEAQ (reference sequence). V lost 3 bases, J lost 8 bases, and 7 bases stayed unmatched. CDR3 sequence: CASSFGDREYEKLFF. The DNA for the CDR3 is TGTGCCAGCAGCTTCGGGGACAGGGAATACGAAAAACTGTTTTTT.

The CDR3 reads CASSKGIGQVNSNQPQHF. In DNA form, the CDR3 reads TGTGCCAGCAGCAAAGGGATAGGACAGGTCAATAGCAATCAGCCCCAGCATTTT. V is TRBV21-1 and J is TRBJ1-5; whether TRBD1, the table's D call, matches the DNA was not checked. TRBV21-1 is reported as a pseudogene. The CDR3 has 18 residues.